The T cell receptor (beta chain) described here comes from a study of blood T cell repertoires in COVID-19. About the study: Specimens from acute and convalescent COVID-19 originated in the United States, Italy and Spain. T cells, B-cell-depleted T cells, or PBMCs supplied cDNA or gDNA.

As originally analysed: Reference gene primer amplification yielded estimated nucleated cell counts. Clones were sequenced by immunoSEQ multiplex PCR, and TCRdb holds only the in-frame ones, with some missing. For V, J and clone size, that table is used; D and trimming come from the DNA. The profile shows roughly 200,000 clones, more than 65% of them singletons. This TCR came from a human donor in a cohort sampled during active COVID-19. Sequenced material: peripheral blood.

CDR3 loop: CSARQGLDTGELFF. As DNA, the CDR3 is TGCAGCGCCAGACAGGGATTGGACACCGGGGAGCTGTTTTTT. The V and J genes are TRBV29-1 and TRBJ2-2; the match to TRBD1 covers 7 bases. Trimming removed 7 bases from V and 3 bases from J; junction bases left unmatched: 8. CDR1 is SQVTM, CDR2 ANQGSEA, per germline. The CDR3 is 14 amino acids.